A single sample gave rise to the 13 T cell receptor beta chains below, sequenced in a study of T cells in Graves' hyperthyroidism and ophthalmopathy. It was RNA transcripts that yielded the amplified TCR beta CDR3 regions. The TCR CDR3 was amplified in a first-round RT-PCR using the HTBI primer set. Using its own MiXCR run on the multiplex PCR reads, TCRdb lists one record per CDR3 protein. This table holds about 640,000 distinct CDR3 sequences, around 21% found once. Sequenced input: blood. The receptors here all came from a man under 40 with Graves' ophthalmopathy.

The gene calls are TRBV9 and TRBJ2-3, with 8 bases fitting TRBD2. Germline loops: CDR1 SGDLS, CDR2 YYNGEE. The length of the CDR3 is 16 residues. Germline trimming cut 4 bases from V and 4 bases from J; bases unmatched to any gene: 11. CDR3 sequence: CASSRLSGSLSDTQYF. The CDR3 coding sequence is TGTGCCAGCAGCCGATTAAGCGGGAGTTTATCAGATACGCAGTATTTT.

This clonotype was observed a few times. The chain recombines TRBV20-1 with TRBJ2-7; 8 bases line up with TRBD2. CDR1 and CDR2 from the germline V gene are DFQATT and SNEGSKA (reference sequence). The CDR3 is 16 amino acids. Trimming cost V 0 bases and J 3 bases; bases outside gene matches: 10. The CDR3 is CSARDLRSGTSYEQYF. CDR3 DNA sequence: TGCAGTGCTAGAGATCTCAGGAGTGGGACTAGCTACGAGCAGTACTTC.

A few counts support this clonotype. The CDR3 here is CAGKGGNTEAFF. The CDR3 region has the DNA TGTGCCGGCAAGGGGGGGAACACTGAAGCTTTCTTT. V and J are TRBV28 and TRBJ1-1, with D possibly being TRBD1 (6 bases). V was clipped by 11 bases and J by 1 base, with 11 bases between them. From germline, CDR1 is MDHEN and CDR2 SYDVKM. This CDR3 spans 12 amino acids. The entire variable domain, with the rest obtained from reference TRBV28 and TRBJ1-1, is as follows: DVKVTQSSRYLVKRTGEKVFLECVQDMDHENMFWYRQDPGLGLRLIYFSYDVKMKEKGDIPEGYSVSREKKERFSLILESASTNQTSMYLCAGKGGNTEAFFGQGTRLTVV.

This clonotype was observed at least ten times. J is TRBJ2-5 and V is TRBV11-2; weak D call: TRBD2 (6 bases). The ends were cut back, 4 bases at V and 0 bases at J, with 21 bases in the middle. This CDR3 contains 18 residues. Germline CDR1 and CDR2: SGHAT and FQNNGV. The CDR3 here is CASSYQARAGLYQETQYF. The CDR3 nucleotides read TGTGCCAGCAGCTACCAAGCGCGGGCGGGACTGTACCAAGAGACCCAGTACTTC.

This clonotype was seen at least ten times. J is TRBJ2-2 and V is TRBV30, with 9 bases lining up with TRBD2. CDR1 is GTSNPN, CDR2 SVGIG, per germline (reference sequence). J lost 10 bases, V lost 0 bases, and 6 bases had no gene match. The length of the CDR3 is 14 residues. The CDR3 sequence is CAWSVIAGAVELFF. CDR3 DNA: TGTGCCTGGAGTGTAATAGCGGGAGCTGTGGAGCTGTTTTTT.

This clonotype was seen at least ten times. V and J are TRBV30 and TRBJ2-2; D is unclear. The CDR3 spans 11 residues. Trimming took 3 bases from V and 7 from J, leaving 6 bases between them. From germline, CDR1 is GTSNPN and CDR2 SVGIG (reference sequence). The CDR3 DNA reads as TGTGCCTGGAGAGTCGGCGGGGAGCTGTTTTTT. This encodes CAWRVGGELFF. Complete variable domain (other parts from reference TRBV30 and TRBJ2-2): SQTIHQWPATLVQPVGSPLSLECTVEGTSNPNLYWYRQAAGRGLQLLFYSVGIGQISSEVPQNLSASRPQDRQFILSSKKLLLSDSGFYLCAWRVGGELFFGEGSRLTVL.

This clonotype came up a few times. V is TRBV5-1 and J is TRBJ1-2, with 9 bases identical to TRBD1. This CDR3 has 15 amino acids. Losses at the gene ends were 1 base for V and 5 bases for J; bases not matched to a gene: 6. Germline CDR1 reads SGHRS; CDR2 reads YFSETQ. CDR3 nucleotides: TGCGCCAGCAGCTTGAGCGGGACAGGGAATTATGGCTACACCTTC. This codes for CASSLSGTGNYGYTF. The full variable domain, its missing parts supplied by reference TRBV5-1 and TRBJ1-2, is KAGVTQTPRYLIKTRGQQVTLSCSPISGHRSVSWYQQTPGQGLQFLFEYFSETQRNKGNFPGRFSGRQFSNSRSEMNVSTLELGDSALYLCASSLSGTGNYGYTFGSGTRLTVV.

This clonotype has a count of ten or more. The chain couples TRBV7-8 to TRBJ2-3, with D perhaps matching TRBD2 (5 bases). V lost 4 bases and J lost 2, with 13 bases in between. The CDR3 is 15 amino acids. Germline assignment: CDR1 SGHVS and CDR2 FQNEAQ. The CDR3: CASSSKRGNTDTQYF. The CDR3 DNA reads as TGTGCCAGCAGCTCCAAGCGAGGGAACACAGATACGCAGTATTTT.

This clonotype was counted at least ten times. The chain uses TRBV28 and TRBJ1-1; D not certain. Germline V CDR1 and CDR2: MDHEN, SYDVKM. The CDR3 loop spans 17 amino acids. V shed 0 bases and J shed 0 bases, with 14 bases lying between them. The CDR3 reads CASSLWDLGRLNTEAFF. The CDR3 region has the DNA TGTGCCAGCAGTTTATGGGACTTAGGGCGTTTGAACACTGAAGCTTTCTTT.

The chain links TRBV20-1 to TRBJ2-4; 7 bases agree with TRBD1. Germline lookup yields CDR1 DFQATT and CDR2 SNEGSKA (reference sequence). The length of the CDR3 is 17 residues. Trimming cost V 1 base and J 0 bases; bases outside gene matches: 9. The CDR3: CSARGTGPSLAKNIQYF. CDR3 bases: TGCAGTGCTAGAGGGACAGGTCCTTCACTAGCCAAAAACATTCAGTACTTC.

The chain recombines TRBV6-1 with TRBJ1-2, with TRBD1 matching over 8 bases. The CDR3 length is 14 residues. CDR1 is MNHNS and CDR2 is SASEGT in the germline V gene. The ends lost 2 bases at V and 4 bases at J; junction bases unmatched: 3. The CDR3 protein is CASSEQDRAYGYTF. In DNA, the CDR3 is TGTGCCAGCAGTGAACAGGACAGGGCCTATGGCTACACCTTC.

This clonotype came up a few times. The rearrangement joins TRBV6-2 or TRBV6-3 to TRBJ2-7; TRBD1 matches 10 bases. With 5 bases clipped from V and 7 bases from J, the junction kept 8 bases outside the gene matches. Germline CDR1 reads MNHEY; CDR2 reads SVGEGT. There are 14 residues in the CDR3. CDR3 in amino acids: CASSNRDRGLEQYF. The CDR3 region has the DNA TGTGCCAGCAGTAACCGGGACAGGGGCTTGGAGCAGTACTTC.

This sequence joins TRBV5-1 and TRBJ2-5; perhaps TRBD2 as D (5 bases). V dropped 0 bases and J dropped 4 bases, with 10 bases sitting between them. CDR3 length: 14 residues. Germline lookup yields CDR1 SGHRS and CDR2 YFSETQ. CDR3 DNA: TGCGCCAGCAGCTTGGGGACTGTCGTAGAGACCCAGTACTTC. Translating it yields CASSLGTVVETQYF.